The clone carrying this T cell receptor (beta chain) appeared once. The CDR3 consists of 15 residues. The ends lost 4 bases at V and 0 bases at J; junction bases unmatched: 5. Germline CDR1 is SGDLS and CDR2 is YYNGEE. As originally analysed: Nucleated cell counts were estimated from reference gene primer amplification. TCRdb's table, derived via immunoSEQ multiplex PCR, lists solely in-frame clones and lacks some. The V and J calls and clone size were taken over from that table, and D and trimming were inferred from the DNA. The sample carries some 350,000 clones, approximately 87% recorded once. This record belongs to a study of blood T cell repertoires in COVID-19. Background on the study: Nucleic acid was either cDNA or gDNA, and it came from T cells, B-cell-depleted T cells, or PBMCs.

Recruits, aged about 18 to 95 years, lived in 24 US areas. The TCR was taken from a woman between 25 and 40 years old who had recovered from COVID-19. This chain uses TRBV9 with TRBJ1-1, with TRBD1 matching over 8 bases. The specimen sequenced was PBMCs or T cells enriched from blood (not recorded which). DNA of the CDR3: TGTGCCAGCAGCCCCGGGACAGGACTGAACACTGAAGCTTTCTTT. Its protein product is CASSPGTGLNTEAFF. Full variable domain (missing parts from reference TRBV9 and TRBJ1-1): DSGVTQTPKHLITATGQRVTLRCSPRSGDLSVYWYQQSLDQGLQFLIQYYNGEERAKGNILERFSAQQFPDLHSELNLSSLELGDSALYFCASSPGTGLNTEAFFGQGTRLTVV.